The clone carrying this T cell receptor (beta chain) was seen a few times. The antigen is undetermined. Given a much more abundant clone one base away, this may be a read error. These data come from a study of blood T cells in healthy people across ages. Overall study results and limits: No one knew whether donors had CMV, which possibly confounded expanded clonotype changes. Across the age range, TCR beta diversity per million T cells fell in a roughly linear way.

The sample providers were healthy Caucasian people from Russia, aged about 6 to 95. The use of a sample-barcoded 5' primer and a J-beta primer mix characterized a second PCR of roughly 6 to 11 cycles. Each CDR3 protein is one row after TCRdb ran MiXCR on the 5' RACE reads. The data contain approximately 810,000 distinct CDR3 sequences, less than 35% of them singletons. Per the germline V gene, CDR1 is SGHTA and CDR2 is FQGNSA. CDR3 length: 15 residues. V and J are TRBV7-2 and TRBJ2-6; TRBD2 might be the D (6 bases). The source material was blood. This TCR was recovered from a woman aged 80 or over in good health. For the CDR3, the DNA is TGTGCCAGCAGCCCCAGGTTGGGCGGGGCCAACGTCCGGACTTTC. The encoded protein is CASSPRLGGANVRTF. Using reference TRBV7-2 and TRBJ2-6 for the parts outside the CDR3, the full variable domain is GAGVSQSPSNKVTEKGKDVELRCDPISGHTALYWYRQSLGQGLEFLIYFQGNSAPDKSGLPSDRFSAERTGGSVSTLTIQRTQQEDSAVYLCASSPRLGGANVRTFGAGSRLTVL.